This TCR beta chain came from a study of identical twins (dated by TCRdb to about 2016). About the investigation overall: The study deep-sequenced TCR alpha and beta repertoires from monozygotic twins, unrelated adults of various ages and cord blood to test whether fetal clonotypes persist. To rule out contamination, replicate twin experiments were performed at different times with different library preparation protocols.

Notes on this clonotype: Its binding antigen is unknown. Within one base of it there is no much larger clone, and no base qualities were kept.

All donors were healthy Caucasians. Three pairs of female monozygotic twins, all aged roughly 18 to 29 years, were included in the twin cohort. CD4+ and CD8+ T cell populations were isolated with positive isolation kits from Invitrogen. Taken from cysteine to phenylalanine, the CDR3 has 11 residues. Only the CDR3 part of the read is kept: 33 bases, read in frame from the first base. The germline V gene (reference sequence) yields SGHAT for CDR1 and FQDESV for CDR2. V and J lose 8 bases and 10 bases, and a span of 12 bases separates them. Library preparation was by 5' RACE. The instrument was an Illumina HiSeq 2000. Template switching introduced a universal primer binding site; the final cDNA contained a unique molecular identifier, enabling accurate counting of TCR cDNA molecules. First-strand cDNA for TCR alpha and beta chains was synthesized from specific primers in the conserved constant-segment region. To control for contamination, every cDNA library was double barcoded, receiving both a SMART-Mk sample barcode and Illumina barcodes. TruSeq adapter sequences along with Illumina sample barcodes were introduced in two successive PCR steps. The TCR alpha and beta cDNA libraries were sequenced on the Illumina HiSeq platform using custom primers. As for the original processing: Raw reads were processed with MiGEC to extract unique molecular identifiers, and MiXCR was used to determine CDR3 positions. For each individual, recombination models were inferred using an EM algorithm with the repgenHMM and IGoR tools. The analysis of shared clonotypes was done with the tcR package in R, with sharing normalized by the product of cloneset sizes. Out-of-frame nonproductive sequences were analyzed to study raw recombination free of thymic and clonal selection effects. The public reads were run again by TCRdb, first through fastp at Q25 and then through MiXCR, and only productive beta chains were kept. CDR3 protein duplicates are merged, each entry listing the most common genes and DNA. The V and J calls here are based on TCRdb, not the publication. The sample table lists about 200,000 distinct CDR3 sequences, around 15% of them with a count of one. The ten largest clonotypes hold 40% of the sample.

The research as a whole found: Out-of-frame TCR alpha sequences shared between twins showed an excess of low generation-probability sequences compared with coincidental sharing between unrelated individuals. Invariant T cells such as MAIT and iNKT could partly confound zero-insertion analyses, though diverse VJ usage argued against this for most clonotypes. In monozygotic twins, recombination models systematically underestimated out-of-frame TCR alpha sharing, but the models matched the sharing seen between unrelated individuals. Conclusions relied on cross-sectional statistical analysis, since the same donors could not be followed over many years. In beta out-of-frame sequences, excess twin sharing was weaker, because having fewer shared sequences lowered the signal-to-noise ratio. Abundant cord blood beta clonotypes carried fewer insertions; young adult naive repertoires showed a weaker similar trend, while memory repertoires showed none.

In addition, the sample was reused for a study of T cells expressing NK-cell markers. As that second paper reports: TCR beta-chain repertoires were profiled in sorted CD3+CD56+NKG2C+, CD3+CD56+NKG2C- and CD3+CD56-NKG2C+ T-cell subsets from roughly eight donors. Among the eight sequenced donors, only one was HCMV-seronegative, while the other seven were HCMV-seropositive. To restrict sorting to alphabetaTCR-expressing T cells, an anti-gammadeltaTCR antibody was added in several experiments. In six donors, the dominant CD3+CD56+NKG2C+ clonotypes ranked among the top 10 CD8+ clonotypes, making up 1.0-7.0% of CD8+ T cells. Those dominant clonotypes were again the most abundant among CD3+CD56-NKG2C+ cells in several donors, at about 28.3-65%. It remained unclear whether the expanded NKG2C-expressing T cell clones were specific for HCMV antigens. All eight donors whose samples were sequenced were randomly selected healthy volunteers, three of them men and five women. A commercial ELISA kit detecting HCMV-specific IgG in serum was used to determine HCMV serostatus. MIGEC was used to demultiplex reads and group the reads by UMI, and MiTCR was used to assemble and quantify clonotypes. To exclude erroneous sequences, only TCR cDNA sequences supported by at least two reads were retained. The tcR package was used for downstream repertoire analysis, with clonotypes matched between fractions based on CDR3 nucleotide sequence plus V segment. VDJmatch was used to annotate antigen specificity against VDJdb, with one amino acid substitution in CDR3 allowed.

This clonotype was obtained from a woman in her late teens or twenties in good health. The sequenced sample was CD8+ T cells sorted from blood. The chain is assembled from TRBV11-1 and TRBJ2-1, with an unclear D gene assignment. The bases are TGTGCCAGCGAAGCCGCGAACGAGCAGTTCTTC. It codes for CASEAANEQFF.